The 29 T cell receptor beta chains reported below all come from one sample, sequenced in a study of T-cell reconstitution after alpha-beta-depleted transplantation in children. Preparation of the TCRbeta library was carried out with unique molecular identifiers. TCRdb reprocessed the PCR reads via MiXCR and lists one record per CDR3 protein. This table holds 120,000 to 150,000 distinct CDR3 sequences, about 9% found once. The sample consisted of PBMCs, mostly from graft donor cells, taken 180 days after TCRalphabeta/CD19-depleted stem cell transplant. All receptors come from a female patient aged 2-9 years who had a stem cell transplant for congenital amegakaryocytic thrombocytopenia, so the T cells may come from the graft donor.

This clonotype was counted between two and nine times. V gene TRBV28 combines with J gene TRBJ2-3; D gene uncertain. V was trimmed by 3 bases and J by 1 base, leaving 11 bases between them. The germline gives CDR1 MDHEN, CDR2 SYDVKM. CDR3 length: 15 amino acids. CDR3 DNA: TGTGCCAGCAGTTTCACCGTTCACCGCACAGATACGCAGTATTTT. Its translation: CASSFTVHRTDTQYF.

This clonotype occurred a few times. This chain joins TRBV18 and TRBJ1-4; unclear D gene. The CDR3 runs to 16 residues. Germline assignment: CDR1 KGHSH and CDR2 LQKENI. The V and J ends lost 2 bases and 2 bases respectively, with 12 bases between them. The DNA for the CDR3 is TGTGCCAGCTCACCAGAGGCGACGCCGACTAATGAAAAACTGTTTTTT. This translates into CASSPEATPTNEKLFF.

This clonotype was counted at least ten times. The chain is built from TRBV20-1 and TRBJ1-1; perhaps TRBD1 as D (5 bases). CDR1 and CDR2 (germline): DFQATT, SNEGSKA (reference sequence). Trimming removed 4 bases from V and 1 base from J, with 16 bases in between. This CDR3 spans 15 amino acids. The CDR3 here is CSATSSDKQNTEAFF. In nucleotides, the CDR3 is TGCAGTGCTACCTCCTCGGACAAGCAGAACACTGAAGCTTTCTTT.

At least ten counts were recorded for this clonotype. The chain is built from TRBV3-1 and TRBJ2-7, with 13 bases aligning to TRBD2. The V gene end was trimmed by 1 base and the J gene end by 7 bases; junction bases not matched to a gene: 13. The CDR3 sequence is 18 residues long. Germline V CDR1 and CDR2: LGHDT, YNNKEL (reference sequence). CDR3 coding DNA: TGTGCCAGCAGCCAAGGACTTTGGGGGACTAGCGGGGTGGGTGAGCAGTACTTC. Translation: CASSQGLWGTSGVGEQYF.

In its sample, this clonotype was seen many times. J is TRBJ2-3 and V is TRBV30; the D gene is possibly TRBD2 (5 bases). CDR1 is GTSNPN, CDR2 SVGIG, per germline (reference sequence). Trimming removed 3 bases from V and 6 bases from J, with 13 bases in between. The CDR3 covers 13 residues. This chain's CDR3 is CAWSILVRDTQYF. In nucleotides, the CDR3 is TGTGCCTGGAGCATACTAGTTCGCGATACGCAGTATTTT.

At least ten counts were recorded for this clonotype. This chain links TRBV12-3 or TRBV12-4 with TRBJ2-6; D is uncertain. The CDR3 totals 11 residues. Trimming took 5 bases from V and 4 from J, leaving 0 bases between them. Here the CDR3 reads CASSGANVLTF. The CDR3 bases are TGTGCCAGCAGTGGGGCCAACGTCCTGACTTTC.

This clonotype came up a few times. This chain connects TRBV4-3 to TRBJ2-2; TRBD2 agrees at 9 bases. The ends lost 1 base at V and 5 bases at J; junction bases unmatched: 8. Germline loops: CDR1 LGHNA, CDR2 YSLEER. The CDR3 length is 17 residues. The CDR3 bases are TGCGCCAGCAGCCAAGGAGGGGGGACTAGCTCGACCGGGGAGCTGTTTTTT. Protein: CASSQGGGTSSTGELFF.

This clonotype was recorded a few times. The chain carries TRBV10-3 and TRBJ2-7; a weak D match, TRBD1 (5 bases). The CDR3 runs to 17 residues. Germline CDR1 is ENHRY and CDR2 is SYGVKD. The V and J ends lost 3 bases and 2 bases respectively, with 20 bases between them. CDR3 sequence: CAISDPADTPNTYEQYF. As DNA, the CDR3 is TGTGCCATCAGTGACCCTGCGGACACCCCCAATACCTACGAGCAGTACTTC.

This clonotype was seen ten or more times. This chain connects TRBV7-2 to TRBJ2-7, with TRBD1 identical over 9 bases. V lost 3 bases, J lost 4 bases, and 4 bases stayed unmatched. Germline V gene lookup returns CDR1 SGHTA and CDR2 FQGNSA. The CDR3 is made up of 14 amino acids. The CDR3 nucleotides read TGTGCCAGCAGCTTGAGGACAGGGGAATACGAGCAGTACTTC. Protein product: CASSLRTGEYEQYF.

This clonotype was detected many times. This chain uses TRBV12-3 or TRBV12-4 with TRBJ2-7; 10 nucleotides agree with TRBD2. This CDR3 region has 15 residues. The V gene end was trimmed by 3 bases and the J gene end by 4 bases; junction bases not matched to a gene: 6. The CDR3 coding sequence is TGTGCCAGCAGTTTCCTAGCGGGAGTTGCGTACGAGCAGTACTTC. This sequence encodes CASSFLAGVAYEQYF.

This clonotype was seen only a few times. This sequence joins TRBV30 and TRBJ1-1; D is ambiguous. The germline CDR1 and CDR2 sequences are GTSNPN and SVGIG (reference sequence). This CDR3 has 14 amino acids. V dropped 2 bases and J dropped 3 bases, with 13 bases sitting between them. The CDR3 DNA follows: TGTGCCTGGAGTTGGGTTAGGAGGGACACTGAAGCTTTCTTT. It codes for CAWSWVRRDTEAFF.

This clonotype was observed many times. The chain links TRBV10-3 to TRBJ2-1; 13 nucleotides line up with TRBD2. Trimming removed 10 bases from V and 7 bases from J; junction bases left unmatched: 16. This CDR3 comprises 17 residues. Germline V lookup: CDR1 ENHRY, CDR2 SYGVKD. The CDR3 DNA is TGTGCCACCATACCAGGGACTAGCGGGAAAGGTTCTAATGAGCAGTTCTTC. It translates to CATIPGTSGKGSNEQFF.

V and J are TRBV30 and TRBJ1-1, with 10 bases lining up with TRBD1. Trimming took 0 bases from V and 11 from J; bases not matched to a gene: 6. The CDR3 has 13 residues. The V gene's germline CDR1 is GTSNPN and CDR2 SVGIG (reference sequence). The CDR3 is CAWSVQTGGAAFF. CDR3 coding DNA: TGTGCCTGGAGTGTCCAGACAGGGGGCGCGGCTTTCTTT.

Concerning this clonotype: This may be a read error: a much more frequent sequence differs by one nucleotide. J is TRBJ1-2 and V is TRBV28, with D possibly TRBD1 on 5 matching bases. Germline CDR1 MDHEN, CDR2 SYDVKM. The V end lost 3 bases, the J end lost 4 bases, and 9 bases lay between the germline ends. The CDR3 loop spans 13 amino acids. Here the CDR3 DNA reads TGTGCCAGCAGTTTTGCAGGGCCCTATGGCTACACCTTC. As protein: CASSFAGPYGYTF.

The DNA of the CDR3 is TGCGCCAGCTTTCTAGTCACCGGGGAGCTGTTTTTT. Translated: CASFLVTGELFF. The chain has TRBV5-1 and TRBJ2-2; D gene unclear. CDR3 length: 12 residues. The V end lost 7 bases, the J end lost 4 bases, and 8 bases lay between the germline ends. CDR1 is SGHRS and CDR2 is YFSETQ in the germline V gene.

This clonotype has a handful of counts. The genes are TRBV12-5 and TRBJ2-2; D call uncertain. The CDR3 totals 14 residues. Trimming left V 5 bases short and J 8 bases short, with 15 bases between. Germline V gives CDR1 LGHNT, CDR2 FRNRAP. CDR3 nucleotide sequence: TGTGCTAGTGGTATTCCGGGCCTCGCGGGGGAGCTGTTTTTT. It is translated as CASGIPGLAGELFF.

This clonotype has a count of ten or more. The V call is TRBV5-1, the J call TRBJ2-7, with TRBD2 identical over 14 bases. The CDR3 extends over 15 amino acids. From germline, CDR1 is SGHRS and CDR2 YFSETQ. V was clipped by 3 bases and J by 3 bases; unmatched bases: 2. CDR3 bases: TGCGCCAGCAGCTGGGGGACTAGCGGGAGCTACGAGCAGTACTTC. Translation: CASSWGTSGSYEQYF.

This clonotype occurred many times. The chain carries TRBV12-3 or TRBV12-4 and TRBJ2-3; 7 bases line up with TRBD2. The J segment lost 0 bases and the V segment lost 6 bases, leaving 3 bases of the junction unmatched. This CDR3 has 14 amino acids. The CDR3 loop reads CASRTRESTDTQYF. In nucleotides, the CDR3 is TGTGCCAGCAGAACGCGGGAGAGCACAGATACGCAGTATTTT.

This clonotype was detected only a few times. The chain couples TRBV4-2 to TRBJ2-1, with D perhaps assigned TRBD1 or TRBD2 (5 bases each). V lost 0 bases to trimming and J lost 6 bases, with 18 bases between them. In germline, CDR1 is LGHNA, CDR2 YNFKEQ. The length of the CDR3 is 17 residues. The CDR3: CASSQEEWGTNANEQFF. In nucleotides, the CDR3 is TGTGCCAGCAGCCAAGAAGAGTGGGGGACCAATGCCAATGAGCAGTTCTTC.

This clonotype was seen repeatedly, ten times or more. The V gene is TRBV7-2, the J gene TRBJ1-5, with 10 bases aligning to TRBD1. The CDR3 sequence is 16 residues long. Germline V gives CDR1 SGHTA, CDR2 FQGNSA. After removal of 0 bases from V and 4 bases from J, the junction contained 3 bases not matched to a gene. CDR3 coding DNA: TGTGCCAGCAGCTTAGCGCGGACAGGGGGTAATCAGCCCCAGCATTTT. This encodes CASSLARTGGNQPQHF.

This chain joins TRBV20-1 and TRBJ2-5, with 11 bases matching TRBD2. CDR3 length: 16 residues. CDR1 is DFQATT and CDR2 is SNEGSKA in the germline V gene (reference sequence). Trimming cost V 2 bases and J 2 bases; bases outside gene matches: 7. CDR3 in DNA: TGCAGTGCTAGACCCGGGACTAGCGGACTGCAAGAGACCCAGTACTTC. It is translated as CSARPGTSGLQETQYF.

In DNA, the CDR3 is TGTGCCAGCAGCCACCGACAGGGGGATGTCTCCGAGCAGTACTTC. Translating it yields CASSHRQGDVSEQYF. The V and J genes are TRBV4-2 and TRBJ2-7; 9 bases are a match to TRBD1. Germline CDR1 LGHNA, CDR2 YNFKEQ. Trimming at V came to 3 bases and at J to 6 bases, leaving 9 bases not matched to a gene. This CDR3 has 15 residues.

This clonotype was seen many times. The CDR3 protein is CASSLGGFNEKLFF. The CDR3 DNA reads as TGTGCCAGCAGCCTGGGGGGGTTCAATGAAAAACTGTTTTTT. V and J are TRBV12-3 or TRBV12-4 and TRBJ1-4; perhaps TRBD1 as D (5 bases). There are 14 residues in the CDR3. Trimming took 6 bases from V and 5 from J, leaving 13 bases between them.

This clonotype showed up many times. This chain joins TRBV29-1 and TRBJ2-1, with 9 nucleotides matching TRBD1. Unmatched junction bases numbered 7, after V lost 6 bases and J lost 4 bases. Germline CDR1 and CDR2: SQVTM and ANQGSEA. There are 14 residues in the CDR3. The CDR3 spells CSVAGTGRYNEQFF. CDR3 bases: TGCAGCGTCGCCGGGACAGGGCGTTACAATGAGCAGTTCTTC.

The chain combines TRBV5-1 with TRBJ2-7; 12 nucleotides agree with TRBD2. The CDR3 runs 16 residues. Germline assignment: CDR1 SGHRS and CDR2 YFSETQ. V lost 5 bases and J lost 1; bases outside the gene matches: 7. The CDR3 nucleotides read TGCGCCAGCAGATTGACTAGCGGGGGAGGGTCCTACGAGCAGTACTTC. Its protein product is CASRLTSGGGSYEQYF.

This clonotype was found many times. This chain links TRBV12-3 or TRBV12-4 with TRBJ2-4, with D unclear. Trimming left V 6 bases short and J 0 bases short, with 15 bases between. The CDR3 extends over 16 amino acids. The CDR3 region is CASSPRYELAKNIQYF. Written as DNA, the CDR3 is TGTGCCAGCAGCCCACGATATGAACTAGCCAAAAACATTCAGTACTTC.

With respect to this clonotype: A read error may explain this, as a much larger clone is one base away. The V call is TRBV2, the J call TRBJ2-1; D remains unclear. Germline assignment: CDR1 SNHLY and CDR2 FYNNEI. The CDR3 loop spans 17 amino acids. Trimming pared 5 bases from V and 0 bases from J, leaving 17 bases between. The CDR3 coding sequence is TGTGCCAGCAGTAGGCAGTGGGCTTCAAGCTCCTACAATGAGCAGTTCTTC. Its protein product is CASSRQWASSSYNEQFF.

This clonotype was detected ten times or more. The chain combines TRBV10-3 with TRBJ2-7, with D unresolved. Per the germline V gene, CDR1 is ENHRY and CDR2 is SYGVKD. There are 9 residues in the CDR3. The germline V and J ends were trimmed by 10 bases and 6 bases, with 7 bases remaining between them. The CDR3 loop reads CATKCEQYF. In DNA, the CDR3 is TGTGCCACCAAGTGCGAGCAGTACTTC.

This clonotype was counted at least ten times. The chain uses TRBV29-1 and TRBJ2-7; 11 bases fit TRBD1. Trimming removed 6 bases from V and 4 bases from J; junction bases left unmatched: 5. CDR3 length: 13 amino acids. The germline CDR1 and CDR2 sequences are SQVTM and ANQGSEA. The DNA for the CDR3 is TGCAGCGTCCCGGGACAGGGGGGATACGAGCAGTACTTC. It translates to CSVPGQGGYEQYF.